This T cell receptor (beta chain) comes out of a study of cytomegalovirus exposure and HLA in healthy donors. As for the study in general: A data release that came early held roughly 85 million unique TCRs from HLA-typed donors.

Germline-derived CDR1 and CDR2 are MNHNS and SASEGT. Deletions cut 2 bases from V and 2 bases from J, with 16 bases between. The CDR3 has 16 residues. The PCR made use of 60 Vbeta and 13 Jbeta primers. Measured with immunoSEQ multiplex PCR; TCRdb has only the in-frame clones, and not every one. The sample yields about 98,000 clones, 75% to 85% seen once. This clonotype was sampled from a man younger than 35 in good health and CMV-seropositive. The chain uses TRBV6-1 and TRBJ2-7; TRBD1 might be the D (6 bases). Sequenced input: PBMCs. As DNA, the CDR3 is TGTGCCAGCAGTGAAAACGGACAGATCATCACCTACGAGCAGTACTTC. Encoded protein: CASSENGQIITYEQYF.